This T cell receptor (beta chain) originates from a study of Graves' ophthalmopathy and Graves' hyperthyroidism. Background on the study: Upon initial diagnosis and before any treatment, peripheral blood was collected. Study outcomes and limitations: Blood repertoires reportedly contained most expanded thyroid clonotypes above 0.001 frequency. The model's prediction of ophthalmopathy progression had around 70% sensitivity and approximately 77% specificity.

A word on this clonotype: The antigen is not known.

For repertoire sequencing, the TCR beta CDR3 regions were amplified from RNA transcripts. The first-round RT-PCR employed HTBI primers together with the Qiagen OneStep RT-PCR kit. A multiplex PCR was then performed as the second round. From the multiplex PCR reads, TCRdb called clonotypes with MiXCR, one entry per CDR3 protein. This table has about 410,000 distinct CDR3 sequences, approximately 16% appearing once. CDR1 is DFQATT, CDR2 SNEGSKA, per germline (reference sequence). The CDR3 loop spans 13 amino acids. The V end was cut by 2 bases, the J end by 3 bases, with 11 bases between. The rearrangement uses TRBV20-1 and TRBJ2-7, with no clear D. The receptor comes from a woman younger than 35 with Graves' ophthalmopathy. Input material: peripheral blood. CDR3 coding DNA: TGCAGTGCTAGATCATTTAGAAGCTACGAGCAGTACTTC. Translating gives CSARSFRSYEQYF.